This T cell receptor beta chain was identified during a study of OX40 agonist ivuxolimab in advanced cancers. Only in-frame clones appear in the TCRdb table, and some are missing; sequencing was by immunoSEQ multiplex PCR. The sample comprises roughly 7,300 clones, roughly 85% of which are singletons, and under 2% rests with the top ten. Study observations and caveats: The study found that CD8+ T cells averaged more expanded clones than CD4+. The study observed clonal expansion of CD4+ and CD8+ blood T cells by week 6 at 0.1 to 3.0 mg/kg.

On this clone itself: Antigen specificity is unknown.

CDR3 length equals 14 residues. CDR1 is MNHNS and CDR2 is SASEGT in the germline V gene. The V and J ends lost 6 bases and 5 bases respectively, with 17 bases between them. The source material was CD4+ or CD8+ T cells sorted from blood, sampled in a trial of the OX40 agonist ivuxolimab. The TCR sequence derives from an adult with an advanced solid tumor such as melanoma, head and neck, liver or kidney cancer. This rearrangement joins TRBV6-1 to TRBJ2-7; D possibly matches TRBD1 or TRBD2 (5 bases each). The CDR3 nucleotides are TGTGCCAGCAGGGTCGGCAGGGACGAAGACGAGCAGTACTTC. Translating it yields CASRVGRDEDEQYF.